Below are 32 T cell receptor beta chains sequenced from a single sample in a study of cytomegalovirus exposure and HLA in healthy donors. Primers: 60 Vbeta forward and 13 Jbeta reverse. TCRdb keeps only in-frame clones here, not all; method: immunoSEQ multiplex PCR. The table records around 130,000 clones, around 70% of them present only once. The source material was PBMCs. These receptors all come from a human donor in good health.

The chain uses TRBV11-2 and TRBJ2-7, with D possibly being TRBD2 (5 bases). The CDR3 has 13 residues. Trimming removed 6 bases from V and 3 bases from J, with 12 bases in between. Germline values: CDR1 SGHAT, CDR2 FQNNGV. Here the CDR3 reads CASREPGYYEQYF. The CDR3 nucleotides read TGTGCCAGCAGGGAACCGGGATACTACGAGCAGTACTTC.

The chain couples TRBV10-3 to TRBJ1-1; TRBD1 aligns across 7 bases. Trimming removed 10 bases from V and 1 base from J; junction bases left unmatched: 3. The CDR3 loop spans 12 amino acids. Germline V CDR1 and CDR2: ENHRY, SYGVKD. In DNA form, the CDR3 reads TGTGCCACCCGGACAGGGAACACTGAAGCTTTCTTT. Translated: CATRTGNTEAFF.

The V and J genes are TRBV5-1 and TRBJ2-7; D uncertain. CDR1 and CDR2 from the germline V gene are SGHRS and YFSETQ. The V end lost 0 bases, the J end lost 0 bases, and 7 bases lay between the germline ends. The CDR3 is 14 amino acids. CDR3 DNA sequence: TGCGCCAGCAGCTTGGTGTCCTTCTCCTACGAGCAGTACTTC. Protein product: CASSLVSFSYEQYF.

The V call is TRBV27, the J call TRBJ1-2, with 7 bases matching TRBD1. After removal of 3 bases from V and 1 base from J, the junction contained 2 bases not matched to a gene. The CDR3 runs 14 residues. CDR1 is MNHEY, CDR2 SMNVEV, per germline (reference sequence). Here the CDR3 DNA reads TGTGCCAGCAGTTTTCAGGGGGGTAACTATGGCTACACCTTC. Residues: CASSFQGGNYGYTF.

The chain carries TRBV14 and TRBJ2-3; 9 bases line up with TRBD1. This CDR3 has 15 residues. Germline V gene lookup returns CDR1 SGHDN and CDR2 FVKESK. V shed 8 bases and J 3 bases; nucleotides not matched to a gene: 9. As DNA, the CDR3 is TGTGCCAGCTCACGGACAGGGGAGTGGACAGATACGCAGTATTTT. It specifies CASSRTGEWTDTQYF. Filled out from reference TRBV14 and TRBJ2-3, the complete variable domain reads EAGVTQFPSHSVIEKGQTVTLRCDPISGHDNLYWYRRVMGKEIKFLLHFVKESKQDESGMPNNRFLAERTGGTYSTLKVQPAELEDSGVYFCASSRTGEWTDTQYFGPGTRLTVL.

V usage is TRBV6-5 and J usage is TRBJ1-2, with D possibly TRBD1 on 5 matching bases. Germline V gene data show CDR1 as MNHEY and CDR2 as SVGAGI. V was shortened by 5 bases and J by 5 bases, with 9 bases between the two germline ends. The CDR3 is made up of 12 amino acids. CDR3 coding DNA: TGTGCCAGCAGTGACCAGGGTTATGGCTACACCTTC. This codes for CASSDQGYGYTF.

J is TRBJ2-1 and V is TRBV13, with TRBD2 identical over 7 bases. This CDR3 region has 15 residues. The V and J ends lost 3 bases and 5 bases, in that order; junction bases with no gene match: 7. Germline CDR1 reads PRHDT; CDR2 reads FYEKMQ (reference sequence). The CDR3 DNA follows: TGTGCCAGCAGCTTGTGGCGGGAGAACCACAATGAGCAGTTCTTC. Translated, it gives CASSLWRENHNEQFF.

The chain has TRBV5-4 and TRBJ1-2, with 9 bases matching TRBD1. The junction had 8 bases not matched to a gene; V was cut back by 4 bases and J by 7 bases. The CDR3 is 14 residues long. Germline V lookup: CDR1 SGHNT, CDR2 YYREEE (reference sequence). The CDR3 DNA follows: TGTGCCAGCAGCCGAAGGACAGGGGAGGTTGGCTACACCTTC. Its translation is CASSRRTGEVGYTF.

This clone appeared a single time. The gene calls are TRBV6-4 and TRBJ1-6, with a tentative D call TRBD1 (6 bases). Germline V gene lookup returns CDR1 MRHNA and CDR2 SNTAGT. V was trimmed by 4 bases and J by 0 bases, leaving 16 bases between them. This CDR3 has 18 amino acids. For the CDR3, the DNA is TGTGCCAGCAGTGTCCCCGGGAGGGGGAGCTCCTATAATTCACCCCTCCACTTT. Translation: CASSVPGRGSSYNSPLHF.

This chain uses TRBV27 with TRBJ2-5; D is unclear. CDR3 size: 18 residues. V was shortened by 6 bases and J by 4 bases, with 27 bases between the two germline ends. Per the germline V gene, CDR1 is MNHEY and CDR2 is SMNVEV (reference sequence). The CDR3 nucleotides are TGTGCCAGCAGCCTAAGTGCCAGGTCCGCAATTATTTTAGAGACCCAGTACTTC. Translating gives CASSLSARSAIILETQYF.

The rearrangement links TRBV5-4 to TRBJ2-7; 12 nucleotides agree with TRBD2. After removal of 4 bases from V and 3 bases from J, the junction contained 2 bases not matched to a gene. The CDR3 sequence is 14 residues long. CDR1 and CDR2 from the germline V gene are SGHNT and YYREEE (reference sequence). Here the CDR3 DNA reads TGTGCCAGCAGCCGACTAGCGGGAGACTACGAGCAGTACTTC. Residues: CASSRLAGDYEQYF.

The chain has TRBV5-1 and TRBJ2-1; D is undetermined. Between the trimmed V and J ends, which lost 0 bases and 9 bases, there was a span of 4 bases. Germline V gene sequence: CDR1 SGHRS, CDR2 YFSETQ. The CDR3 runs to 11 residues. This CDR3 is CASSLGPEQFF. DNA for the CDR3: TGCGCCAGCAGCTTGGGGCCTGAGCAGTTCTTC. The full variable domain, in which reference TRBV5-1 and TRBJ2-1 provide the parts outside the CDR3, is KAGVTQTPRYLIKTRGQQVTLSCSPISGHRSVSWYQQTPGQGLQFLFEYFSETQRNKGNFPGRFSGRQFSNSRSEMNVSTLELGDSALYLCASSLGPEQFFGPGTRLTVL.

The chain recombines TRBV7-9 with TRBJ1-1; D gene unclear. The V gene lost 1 base and the J gene lost 6 bases, with 12 bases spanning the gap. Germline V gene sequence: CDR1 SEHNR, CDR2 FQNEAQ (reference sequence). CDR3 size: 14 residues. Here the CDR3 reads CASSLGGSRAEAFF. For the CDR3, the DNA is TGTGCCAGCAGCTTAGGCGGGAGTAGGGCTGAAGCTTTCTTT.

This rearrangement joins TRBV19 to TRBJ1-1; D uncertain. V was trimmed by 5 bases and J by 0 bases, leaving 10 bases between them. This CDR3 comprises 14 residues. In germline, CDR1 is LNHDA, CDR2 SQIVND (reference sequence). The CDR3 loop reads CASSSRLMNTEAFF. CDR3 DNA sequence: TGTGCCAGTAGTTCCAGGTTAATGAACACTGAAGCTTTCTTT.

The V gene is TRBV5-1, the J gene TRBJ2-1, with TRBD2 matching 15 bases. Trimming removed 1 base from V and 10 bases from J; junction bases left unmatched: 15. The CDR3 is 19 amino acids. The germline CDR1 and CDR2 sequences are SGHRS and YFSETQ. The CDR3 here is CASSLLGGRTSGRAGEQFF. The DNA for the CDR3 is TGCGCCAGCAGCTTGTTAGGGGGACGGACTAGCGGGAGGGCCGGGGAGCAGTTCTTC.

The J gene is TRBJ2-3, the V gene TRBV9; TRBD1 matches at 8 bases. The CDR3 consists of 16 residues. Per germline, CDR1 SGDLS and CDR2 YYNGEE. V gave up 0 bases and J gave up 3 bases; unmatched junction bases: 6. The CDR3 protein is CASSVAAGGVTDTQYF. The CDR3 DNA reads TGTGCCAGCAGCGTAGCAGCAGGGGGCGTAACAGATACGCAGTATTTT.

The J gene is TRBJ2-7, the V gene TRBV19; D is possibly TRBD2 (6 bases). The CDR3 runs 16 residues. V lost 1 base and J 1 base, leaving 14 bases between the germline ends. The germline CDR1 and CDR2 sequences are LNHDA and SQIVND (reference sequence). The CDR3 region is CASSIVKKGRSYEQYF. Written as DNA, the CDR3 is TGTGCCAGTAGTATAGTGAAAAAGGGGAGGTCCTACGAGCAGTACTTC. Supplemented by reference TRBV19 and TRBJ2-7, the full variable domain reads DGGITQSPKYLFRKEGQNVTLSCEQNLNHDAMYWYRQDPGQGLRLIYYSQIVNDFQKGDIAEGYSVSREKKESFPLTVTSAQKNPTAFYLCASSIVKKGRSYEQYFGPGTRLTVT.

This clone was counted only a few times. V gene TRBV5-1 combines with J gene TRBJ2-5; 12 nucleotides line up with TRBD1. Losses at the gene ends were 4 bases for V and 3 bases for J; bases not matched to a gene: 7. Germline-derived CDR1 and CDR2 are SGHRS and YFSETQ. CDR3 length: 16 residues. The CDR3 DNA reads as TGCGCCAGCAGCGTGGAGGGGACAGGGGGCGAAGAGACCCAGTACTTC. Residues: CASSVEGTGGEETQYF.

The chain combines TRBV6-5 with TRBJ1-2, with 10 bases matching TRBD1. Germline V gives CDR1 MNHEY, CDR2 SVGAGI. The CDR3 has 13 residues. Trimming cost V 5 bases and J 7 bases; bases outside gene matches: 4. CDR3: CASSRQGAGGYTF. The CDR3 region has the DNA TGTGCCAGCAGTCGACAGGGGGCGGGTGGCTACACCTTC.

This chain links TRBV30 with TRBJ1-5; a possible D gene is TRBD1 (6 bases). The germline V gene encodes CDR1 GTSNPN and CDR2 SVGIG (reference sequence). The V and J ends lost 1 base and 2 bases respectively, with 21 bases between them. There are 18 residues in the CDR3. The CDR3 nucleotides are TGTGCCTGGAGTGACCGGGGGGCCAGGGGTGGACGCAATCAGCCCCAGCATTTT. It encodes CAWSDRGARGGRNQPQHF.

This clone was observed a handful of times. The gene calls are TRBV6-6 and TRBJ1-2; 9 nucleotides align to TRBD1. Germline lookup yields CDR1 MNHNY and CDR2 SVGAGI (reference sequence). There are 14 residues in the CDR3. V was pared by 6 bases and J by 8 bases, with 10 bases of the junction left unmatched. The CDR3 protein is CASSLPGTGKGYTF. The CDR3 DNA reads TGTGCCAGCAGCCTACCCGGGACAGGGAAAGGCTACACCTTC.

The rearrangement uses TRBV7-9 and TRBJ1-4; D is possibly TRBD1 (5 bases). Trimming shortened V by 5 bases and J by 4 bases, and 11 bases separated the two germline ends. The CDR3 totals 14 residues. Germline V gene lookup returns CDR1 SEHNR and CDR2 FQNEAQ (reference sequence). The CDR3 region has the DNA TGTGCCAGCAGCCCGGGGGAGAGTAATGAAAAACTGTTTTTT. Its protein product is CASSPGESNEKLFF. Based on the CDR3 plus reference TRBV7-9 and TRBJ1-4, the full variable domain is DTGVSQNPRHKITKRGQNVTFRCDPISEHNRLYWYRQTLGQGPEFLTYFQNEAQLEKSRLLSDRFSAERPKGSFSTLEIQRTEQGDSAMYLCASSPGESNEKLFFGSGTQLSVL.

The J gene is TRBJ1-2, the V gene TRBV2; no firm D call. This CDR3 contains 10 residues. The germline gives CDR1 SNHLY, CDR2 FYNNEI. V was shortened by 8 bases and J by 4 bases, with 5 bases between the two germline ends. The CDR3 protein is CASLGYGYTF. DNA for the CDR3: TGTGCCAGCCTAGGCTATGGCTACACCTTC.

The rearrangement joins TRBV25-1 to TRBJ2-1; tentative D call: TRBD2 (5 bases). V was trimmed by 5 bases and J by 9 bases, leaving 14 bases between them. This CDR3 has 13 residues. Germline V gene sequence: CDR1 MGHDK, CDR2 SYGVNS. This CDR3 is CASSRELSGEQFF. The DNA for the CDR3 is TGTGCCAGCAGTCGTGAACTGAGCGGTGAGCAGTTCTTC.

This clone has a single count. The rearrangement uses TRBV27 and TRBJ2-6; tentative D call: TRBD2 (6 bases). Germline assignment: CDR1 MNHEY and CDR2 SMNVEV (reference sequence). The CDR3 sequence is 21 residues long. Deletions cut 0 bases from V and 0 bases from J, with 21 bases between. CDR3 nucleotides: TGTGCCAGCAGTTTATCGCGAGGGGTGCGGGGCCCTAGCTCTGGGGCCAACGTCCTGACTTTC. Translating it yields CASSLSRGVRGPSSGANVLTF.

V and J are TRBV28 and TRBJ2-3; the D gene is possibly TRBD2 (7 bases). V was shortened by 5 bases and J by 3 bases, with 15 bases between the two germline ends. Germline values: CDR1 MDHEN, CDR2 SYDVKM. This CDR3 contains 15 residues. The CDR3, as DNA: TGTGCCAGCAGTCACGAGGGGGGGTGGACAGATACGCAGTATTTT. This encodes CASSHEGGWTDTQYF.

The chain uses TRBV29-1 and TRBJ1-2; TRBD1 might be the D (6 bases). V shed 7 bases and J shed 6 bases, with 24 bases lying between them. The CDR3 has 15 amino acids. Germline V gene sequence: CDR1 SQVTM, CDR2 ANQGSEA. The CDR3 here is CSAVSGGGVSNGYTF. CDR3 in DNA: TGCAGCGCTGTCTCGGGAGGGGGTGTGTCGAATGGCTACACCTTC.

The V call is TRBV14, the J call TRBJ1-6; no definite D call. Trimming took off 4 bases at V and 0 bases at J, with 4 bases between the two ends. This CDR3 comprises 14 residues. Germline lookup yields CDR1 SGHDN and CDR2 FVKESK. CDR3 sequence reads: CASSRGSYNSPLHF. The CDR3 nucleotides read TGTGCCAGCAGCCGAGGCTCCTATAATTCACCCCTCCACTTT.

J is TRBJ2-2 and V is TRBV7-3, with D maybe TRBD1 (7 bases). Trimming stripped 2 bases from V and 4 bases from J, with 14 bases between. This CDR3 has 16 amino acids. From germline, CDR1 is SGHTA and CDR2 FQGTGA. Written as DNA, the CDR3 is TGTGCCAGCAGCTTACAGGGGGGTGTTGCCACCGGGGAGCTGTTTTTT. The encoded protein is CASSLQGGVATGELFF. The complete variable domain, with remaining parts taken from reference TRBV7-3 and TRBJ2-2, reads GAGVSQTPSNKVTEKGKYVELRCDPISGHTALYWYRQSLGQGPEFLIYFQGTGAADDSGLPNDRFFAVRPEGSVSTLKIQRTERGDSAVYLCASSLQGGVATGELFFGEGSRLTVL.

Comment on this clone: Relative to the germline gene, one junction end is altered; a read error may explain this. The gene calls are TRBV5-4 and TRBJ2-1; possible D gene TRBD2, 7 bases. This CDR3 has 15 residues. CDR1 and CDR2 from the germline V gene are SGHNT and YYREEE (reference sequence). CDR3 DNA sequence: TGTGCCAGCAGATTGGTGGGGGGGCGTTACAATGAGCAGTTCTTC. It codes for CASRLVGGRYNEQFF.

The genes are TRBV27 and TRBJ2-7; 12 bases are a match to TRBD2. CDR1 is MNHEY, CDR2 SMNVEV, per germline (reference sequence). V was pared by 0 bases and J by 4 bases, with 7 bases of the junction left unmatched. The CDR3 contains 17 residues. The CDR3 bases are TGTGCCAGCAGTTTATCCCCCCCGACTAGCGGGAGATACGAGCAGTACTTC. It is translated as CASSLSPPTSGRYEQYF.

The chain has TRBV28 and TRBJ2-7; 7 bases agree with TRBD2. The CDR3 loop spans 14 amino acids. Germline trimming cut 6 bases from V and 7 bases from J; bases unmatched to any gene: 12. The germline gives CDR1 MDHEN, CDR2 SYDVKM. The CDR3 nucleotides are TGTGCCAGCAGGCAACAGGCCACCGGGAGGGAGCAGTACTTC. Translated: CASRQQATGREQYF.